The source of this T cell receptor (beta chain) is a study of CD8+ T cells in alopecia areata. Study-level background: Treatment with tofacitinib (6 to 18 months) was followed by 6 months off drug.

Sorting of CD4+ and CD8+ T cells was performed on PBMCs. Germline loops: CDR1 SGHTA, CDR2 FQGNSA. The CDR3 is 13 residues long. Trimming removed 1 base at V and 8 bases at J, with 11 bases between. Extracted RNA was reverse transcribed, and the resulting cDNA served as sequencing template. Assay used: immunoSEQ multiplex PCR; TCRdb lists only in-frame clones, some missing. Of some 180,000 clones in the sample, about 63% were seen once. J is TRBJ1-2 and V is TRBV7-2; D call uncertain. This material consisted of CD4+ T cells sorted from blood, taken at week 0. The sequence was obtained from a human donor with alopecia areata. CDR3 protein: CASSLGPREGYTF. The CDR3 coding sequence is TGTGCCAGCAGCTTAGGACCTAGGGAGGGCTACACCTTC. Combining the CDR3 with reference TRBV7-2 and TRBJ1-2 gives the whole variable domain GAGVSQSPSNKVTEKGKDVELRCDPISGHTALYWYRQSLGQGLEFLIYFQGNSAPDKSGLPSDRFSAERTGGSVSTLTIQRTQQEDSAVYLCASSLGPREGYTFGSGTRLTVV.